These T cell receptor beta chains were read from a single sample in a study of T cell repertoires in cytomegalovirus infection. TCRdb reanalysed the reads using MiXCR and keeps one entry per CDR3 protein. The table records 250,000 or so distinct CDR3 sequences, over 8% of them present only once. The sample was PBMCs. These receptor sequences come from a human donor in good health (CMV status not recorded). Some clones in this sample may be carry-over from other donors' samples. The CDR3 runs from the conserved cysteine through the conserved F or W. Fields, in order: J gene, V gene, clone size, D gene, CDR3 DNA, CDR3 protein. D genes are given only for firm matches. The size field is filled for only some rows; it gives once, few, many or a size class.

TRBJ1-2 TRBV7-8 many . TGTGCCAGCAGCTTAGGTCCGGTGACAGTTAACTATGGCTACACCTTC CASSLGPVTVNYGYTF
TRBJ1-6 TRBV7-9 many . TGTGCCAGCAGCTTGGAAAATTCACCCCTCCACTTT CASSLENSPLHF
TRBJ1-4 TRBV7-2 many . TGTGCCAGCAGCTTAGCCCCTATCAGCACGAGTGAAAAACTGTTTTTT CASSLAPISTSEKLFF
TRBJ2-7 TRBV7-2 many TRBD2 TGTGCCAGCAGCTCCCGGACTAGCGACTCCTACGAGCAGTACTTC CASSSRTSDSYEQYF
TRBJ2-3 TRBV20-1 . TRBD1 TGCAGTGCTAGTCGGACAGGGGGCGAGGGGACAGATACGCAGTATTTT CSASRTGGEGTDTQYF
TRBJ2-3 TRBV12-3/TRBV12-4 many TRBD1 TGTGCCAGCAGTCCCACGGGACAGGGGGGTTTTAGCACAGATACGCAGTATTTT CASSPTGQGGFSTDTQYF
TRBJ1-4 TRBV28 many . TGTGCCAGCAGTTTGGAGGCAGGGACTAATGAAAAACTGTTTTTT CASSLEAGTNEKLFF
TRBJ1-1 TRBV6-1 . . TGTGCCAGCAGTCCCCGGGACACTTGGAACACTGAAGCTTTCTTT CASSPRDTWNTEAFF
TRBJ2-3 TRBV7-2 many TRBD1 TGTGCCAGCAGCTTAACCGGACAGGGCGCAGATACGCAGTATTTT CASSLTGQGADTQYF
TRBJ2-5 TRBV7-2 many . TGTGCCAGCAGCAGGGGCCACGGAGAGACCCAGTACTTC CASSRGHGETQYF
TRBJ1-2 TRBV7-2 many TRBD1 TGTGCCAGCAGCTTCGCTACAGGGGAGTATGGCTACACCTTC CASSFATGEYGYTF
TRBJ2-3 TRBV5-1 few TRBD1 TGCGCCAGCAGCGTTTTTCCCGGGACAGGAAGCACAGATACGCAGTATTTT CASSVFPGTGSTDTQYF
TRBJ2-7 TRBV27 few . TGTGCCAGCAGTTCCAGGGGAGGGGGGGACTACGAGCAGTACTTC CASSSRGGGDYEQYF
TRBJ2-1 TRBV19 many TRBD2 TGTGCCAGTAGTTTAGATCGGAGACTAGCGGGGCTTAGTGAGCAGTTCTTC CASSLDRRLAGLSEQFF
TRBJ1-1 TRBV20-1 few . TGCAGTGCTAGCAAGGGGCAACTGAACACTGAAGCTTTCTTT CSASKGQLNTEAFF